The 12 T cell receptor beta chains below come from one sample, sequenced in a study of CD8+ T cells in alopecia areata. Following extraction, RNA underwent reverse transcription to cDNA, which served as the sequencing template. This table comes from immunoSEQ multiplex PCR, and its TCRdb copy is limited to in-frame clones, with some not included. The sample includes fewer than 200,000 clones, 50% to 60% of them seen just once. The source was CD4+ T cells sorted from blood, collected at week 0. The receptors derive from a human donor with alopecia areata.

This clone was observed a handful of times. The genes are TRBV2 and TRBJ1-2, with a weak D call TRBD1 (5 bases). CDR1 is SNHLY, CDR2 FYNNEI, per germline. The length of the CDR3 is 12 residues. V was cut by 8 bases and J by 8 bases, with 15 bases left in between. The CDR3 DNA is TGTGCCAGCCTCTACCAGGGCACCGGCTACACCTTC. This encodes CASLYQGTGYTF.

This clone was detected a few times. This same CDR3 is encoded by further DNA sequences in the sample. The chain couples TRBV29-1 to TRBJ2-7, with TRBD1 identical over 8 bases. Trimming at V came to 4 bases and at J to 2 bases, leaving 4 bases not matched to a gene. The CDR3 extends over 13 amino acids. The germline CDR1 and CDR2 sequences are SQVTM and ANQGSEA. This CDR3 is CSVGNRGTYEQYF. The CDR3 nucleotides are TGCAGCGTTGGGAACAGGGGGACCTACGAGCAGTACTTC.

The CDR3: CATSREGGTTYEQYF. The CDR3 DNA is TGTGCCACCAGCAGAGAGGGAGGGACCACCTACGAGCAGTACTTC. The chain uses TRBV15 and TRBJ2-7, with 7 bases lining up with TRBD2. The V and J ends lost 0 bases and 2 bases, in that order; junction bases with no gene match: 4. The CDR3 consists of 15 residues. The V gene's germline CDR1 is LNHNV and CDR2 YYDKDF (reference sequence).

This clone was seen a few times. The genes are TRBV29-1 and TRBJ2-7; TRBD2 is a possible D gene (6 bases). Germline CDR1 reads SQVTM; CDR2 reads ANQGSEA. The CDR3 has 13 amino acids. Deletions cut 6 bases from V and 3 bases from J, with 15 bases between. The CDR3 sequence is CSVGEERYYEQYF. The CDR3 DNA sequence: TGCAGCGTGGGGGAGGAACGCTACTACGAGCAGTACTTC.

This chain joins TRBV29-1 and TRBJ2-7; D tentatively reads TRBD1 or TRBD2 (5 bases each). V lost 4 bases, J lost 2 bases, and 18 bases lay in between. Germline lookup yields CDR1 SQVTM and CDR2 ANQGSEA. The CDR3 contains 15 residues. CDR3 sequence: CSVVGLVGRPYEQYF. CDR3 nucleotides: TGCAGCGTTGTAGGATTAGTGGGACGGCCCTACGAGCAGTACTTC.

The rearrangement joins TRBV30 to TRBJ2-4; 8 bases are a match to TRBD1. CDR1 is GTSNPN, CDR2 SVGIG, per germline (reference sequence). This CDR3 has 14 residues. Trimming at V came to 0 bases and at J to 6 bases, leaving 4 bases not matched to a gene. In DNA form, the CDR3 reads TGTGCCTGGAGTGTAAGGCAGGGGGCAAACATTCAGTACTTC. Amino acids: CAWSVRQGANIQYF.

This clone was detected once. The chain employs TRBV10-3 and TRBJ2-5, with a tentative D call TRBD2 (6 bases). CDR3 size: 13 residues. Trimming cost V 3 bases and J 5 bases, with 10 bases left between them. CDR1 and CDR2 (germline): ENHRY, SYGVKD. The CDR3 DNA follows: TGTGCCATCAGTGAAACGGGGGAGGAGACCCAGTACTTC. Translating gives CAISETGEETQYF.

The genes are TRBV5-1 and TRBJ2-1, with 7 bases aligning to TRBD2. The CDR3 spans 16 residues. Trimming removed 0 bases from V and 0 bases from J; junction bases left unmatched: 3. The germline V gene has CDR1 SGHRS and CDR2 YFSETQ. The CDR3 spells CASSLAGGVSYNEQFF. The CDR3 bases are TGCGCCAGCAGCTTGGCGGGAGGAGTCTCCTACAATGAGCAGTTCTTC.

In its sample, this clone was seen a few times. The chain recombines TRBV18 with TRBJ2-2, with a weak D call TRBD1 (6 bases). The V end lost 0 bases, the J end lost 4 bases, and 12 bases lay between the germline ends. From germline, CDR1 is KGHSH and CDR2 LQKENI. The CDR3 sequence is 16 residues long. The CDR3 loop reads CASSPPEQGSTGELFF. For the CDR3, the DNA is TGTGCCAGCTCACCACCAGAACAGGGTTCCACCGGGGAGCTGTTTTTT.

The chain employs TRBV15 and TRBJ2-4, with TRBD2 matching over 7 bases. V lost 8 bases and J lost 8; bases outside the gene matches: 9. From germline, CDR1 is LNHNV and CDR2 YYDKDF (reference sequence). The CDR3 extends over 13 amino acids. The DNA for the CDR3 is TGTGCCACCGGAGGGAGGGTATCGGACATTCAGTACTTC. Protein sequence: CATGGRVSDIQYF.

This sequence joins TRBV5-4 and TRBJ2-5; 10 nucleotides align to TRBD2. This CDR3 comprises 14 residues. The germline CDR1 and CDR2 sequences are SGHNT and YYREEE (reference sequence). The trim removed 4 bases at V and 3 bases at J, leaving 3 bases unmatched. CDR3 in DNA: TGTGCCAGCAGCCTACTAGCGGGGAAAGAGACCCAGTACTTC. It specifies CASSLLAGKETQYF.

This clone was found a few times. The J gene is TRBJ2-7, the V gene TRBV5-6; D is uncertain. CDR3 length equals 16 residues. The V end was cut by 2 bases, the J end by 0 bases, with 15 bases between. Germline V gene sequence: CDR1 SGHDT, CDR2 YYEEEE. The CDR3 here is CASSFTQGLSSYEQYF. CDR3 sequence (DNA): TGTGCCAGCAGCTTTACACAAGGCCTAAGCTCCTACGAGCAGTACTTC.